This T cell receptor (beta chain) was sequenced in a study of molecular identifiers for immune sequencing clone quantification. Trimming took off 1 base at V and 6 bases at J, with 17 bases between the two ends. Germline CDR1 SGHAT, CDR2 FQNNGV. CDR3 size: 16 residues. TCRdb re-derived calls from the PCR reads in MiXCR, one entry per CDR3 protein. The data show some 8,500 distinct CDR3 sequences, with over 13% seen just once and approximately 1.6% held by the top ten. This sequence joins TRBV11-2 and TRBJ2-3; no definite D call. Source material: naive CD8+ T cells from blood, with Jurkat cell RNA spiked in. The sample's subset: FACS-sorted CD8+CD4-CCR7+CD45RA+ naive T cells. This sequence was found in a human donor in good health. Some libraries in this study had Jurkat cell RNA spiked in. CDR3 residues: CASSLVVHWFRDTQYF. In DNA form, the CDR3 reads TGTGCCAGCAGCTTAGTGGTGCACTGGTTCAGGGATACGCAGTATTTT.